The 17 T cell receptor beta chains listed next were all sequenced from one sample in a study of T cells in Graves' hyperthyroidism and ophthalmopathy. Amplified regions were TCR beta CDR3 sequences from RNA transcripts. The study used the HTBI primer set for a first-round RT-PCR of the TCR CDR3. Each CDR3 protein is one row after TCRdb ran MiXCR on the multiplex PCR reads. Among approximately 600,000 distinct CDR3 sequences, 13% to 15% were seen once, and the ten largest hold approximately 6.4%. Sequencing input: blood. All receptors derive from a woman aged 18 to 35 with Graves' ophthalmopathy.

This clonotype was counted only a few times. The genes are TRBV4-1 and TRBJ1-2; a weak D match, TRBD1 (5 bases). The germline V gene has CDR1 MGHRA and CDR2 YSYEKL. The V and J ends lost 3 bases and 2 bases respectively, with 7 bases between them. The CDR3 contains 13 residues. The CDR3 region has the DNA TGCGCCAGCAGCCAGAGGGGCAACTATGGCTACACCTTC. Protein: CASSQRGNYGYTF.

This clonotype appeared many times. The V and J genes are TRBV7-2 and TRBJ2-1, with D possibly being TRBD2 (7 bases). Trimming removed 1 base from V and 6 bases from J, with 10 bases in between. Germline CDR1 reads SGHTA; CDR2 reads FQGNSA. The CDR3 is 14 amino acids. In DNA form, the CDR3 reads TGTGCCAGCAGCTTAGGTGGGGGGGCCAATGAGCAGTTCTTC. This gives the protein CASSLGGGANEQFF.

This clonotype has at least ten counts. J is TRBJ1-4 and V is TRBV2; weak D call: TRBD1 (5 bases). This CDR3 comprises 14 residues. V lost 6 bases, J lost 0 bases, and 8 bases lay in between. Germline assignment: CDR1 SNHLY and CDR2 FYNNEI. The CDR3 nucleotides read TGTGCCAGCAGCTGGACAACAACTAATGAAAAACTGTTTTTT. This codes for CASSWTTTNEKLFF. The whole variable domain, filled in from reference TRBV2 and TRBJ1-4, reads EPEVTQTPSHQVTQMGQEVILRCVPISNHLYFYWYRQILGQKVEFLVSFYNNEISEKSEIFDDQFSVERPDGSNFTLKIRSTKLEDSAMYFCASSWTTTNEKLFFGSGTQLSVL.

The chain couples TRBV7-6 to TRBJ1-1; weak D call: TRBD1 (6 bases). The CDR3 totals 16 residues. The germline gives CDR1 SGHVS, CDR2 FNYEAQ. Trimming cost V 2 bases and J 4 bases, with 17 bases left between them. CDR3 in amino acids: CASSLYGTGIGTEAFF. CDR3 in DNA: TGTGCCAGCAGCTTATACGGAACAGGGATTGGCACTGAAGCTTTCTTT.

The chain links TRBV7-6 to TRBJ2-1; 10 bases agree with TRBD2. The CDR3 is made up of 16 amino acids. J gave up 6 bases and V 2 bases, and 7 bases lay outside the gene matches. CDR1 is SGHVS and CDR2 is FNYEAQ in the germline V gene. The CDR3 sequence is CASSLLSLAGANEQFF. DNA for the CDR3: TGTGCCAGCAGCTTATTGAGTCTAGCGGGAGCCAATGAGCAGTTCTTC.

In its sample, this clonotype was seen many times. The rearrangement links TRBV5-1 to TRBJ1-1; unclear D gene. V lost 2 bases and J 0 bases, leaving 8 bases between the germline ends. Germline V gives CDR1 SGHRS, CDR2 YFSETQ. The CDR3 covers 14 residues. CDR3 sequence: CASSFASMNTEAFF. The CDR3 coding sequence is TGCGCCAGCAGCTTTGCCAGCATGAACACTGAAGCTTTCTTT.

The chain employs TRBV30 and TRBJ1-2; 8 nucleotides line up with TRBD1. CDR1 and CDR2 (germline): GTSNPN, SVGIG (reference sequence). CDR3 length: 14 amino acids. J was trimmed by 3 bases and V by 3 bases; bases with no gene match: 6. The CDR3 nucleotides are TGTGCCTGGAGAGTGACAGGGGTGTACTATGGCTACACCTTC. Translation gives CAWRVTGVYYGYTF.

This clonotype occurred many times. The gene calls are TRBV20-1 and TRBJ2-3; TRBD2 aligns across 14 bases. V trimming: 1 base; J trimming: 4 bases; junction bases outside the gene matches: 10. The germline V gene has CDR1 DFQATT and CDR2 SNEGSKA (reference sequence). This CDR3 contains 18 residues. The CDR3 DNA follows: TGCAGTGCTAGAGGAGAGGGACTAGCGGGAGTATTCGCAGATACGCAGTATTTT. Protein: CSARGEGLAGVFADTQYF.

This clonotype was seen ten or more times. J is TRBJ2-7 and V is TRBV7-9; the D is unclear. Trimming took off 5 bases at V and 3 bases at J, with 11 bases between the two ends. The CDR3 loop spans 13 amino acids. Per the germline V gene, CDR1 is SEHNR and CDR2 is FQNEAQ (reference sequence). As DNA, the CDR3 is TGTGCCAGCAGCGCCCGATACAACTACGAGCAGTACTTC. Translated, it gives CASSARYNYEQYF. Variable domain in full (rest from reference TRBV7-9 and TRBJ2-7): DTGVSQNPRHKITKRGQNVTFRCDPISEHNRLYWYRQTLGQGPEFLTYFQNEAQLEKSRLLSDRFSAERPKGSFSTLEIQRTEQGDSAMYLCASSARYNYEQYFGPGTRLTVT.

This clonotype was seen at least ten times. The chain is built from TRBV6-1 and TRBJ2-1; D is unclear. The CDR3 length is 14 residues. The V gene lost 5 bases and the J gene lost 6 bases, with 14 bases spanning the gap. CDR1 and CDR2 from the germline V gene are MNHNS and SASEGT. The CDR3 protein is CASSPGFHSNEQFF. DNA for the CDR3: TGTGCCAGCAGTCCCGGATTCCACTCCAATGAGCAGTTCTTC.

This sequence joins TRBV4-3 and TRBJ2-2; possible D gene TRBD1, 6 bases. The CDR3 has 15 residues. Germline values: CDR1 LGHNA, CDR2 YSLEER. The V end was cut by 5 bases, the J end by 1 base, with 11 bases between. The CDR3 nucleotides read TGCGCCAGCAGCACCCAGACAGGGAACACCGGGGAGCTGTTTTTT. Amino acid sequence: CASSTQTGNTGELFF.

At least ten counts were recorded for this clonotype. This chain joins TRBV20-1 and TRBJ2-7; 9 bases map to TRBD1. The CDR3 has 13 amino acids. Germline V gives CDR1 DFQATT, CDR2 SNEGSKA (reference sequence). Germline trimming cut 1 base from V and 3 bases from J; bases unmatched to any gene: 1. The CDR3, as DNA: TGCAGTGCTAGAGGGACAGGGGACTACGAGCAGTACTTC. Protein product: CSARGTGDYEQYF.

Details on this clonotype: Its ends do not fully match the called genes, so a read error is possible. The genes are TRBV24-1 and TRBJ2-5; D call uncertain. CDR1 KGHDR and CDR2 SFDVKD come from the germline V gene. This CDR3 comprises 13 residues. The CDR3 loop is CATSGGNVETQYF. CDR3 coding DNA: TGTGCCACCAGCGGCGGAAACGTGGAGACCCAGTACTTT.

The chain couples TRBV6-5 to TRBJ2-2; the match to TRBD2 covers 7 bases. The CDR3 extends over 17 amino acids. Per germline, CDR1 MNHEY and CDR2 SVGAGI. The V and J ends lost 0 bases and 4 bases, in that order; junction bases with no gene match: 8. In DNA form, the CDR3 reads TGTGCCAGCAGTTACTCTAAGCTAGCGGTTAGCACCGGGGAGCTGTTTTTT. This translates into CASSYSKLAVSTGELFF.

The rearrangement joins TRBV10-3 to TRBJ2-2; 8 bases agree with TRBD2. The CDR3 extends over 17 amino acids. Germline CDR1 reads ENHRY; CDR2 reads SYGVKD. With V trimmed by 3 bases and J by 4 bases, 10 bases remained unmatched. The CDR3 nucleotides read TGTGCCATCAGTGACTCGGGACTAGTTGAAAGCACCGGGGAGCTGTTTTTT. Protein: CAISDSGLVESTGELFF.

This clonotype appeared many times. The V and J genes are TRBV15 and TRBJ1-2; D remains unclear. The CDR3 covers 14 residues. Between the trimmed V and J ends, which lost 0 bases and 2 bases, there was a span of 7 bases. Germline V lookup: CDR1 LNHNV, CDR2 YYDKDF (reference sequence). In DNA form, the CDR3 reads TGTGCCACCAGCAGAGATAGAGGGAACTATGGCTACACCTTC. Protein product: CATSRDRGNYGYTF.

This clonotype was seen ten or more times. V and J are TRBV29-1 and TRBJ2-1; the D gene could be TRBD1 or TRBD2 (6 bases each). The V gene's germline CDR1 is SQVTM and CDR2 ANQGSEA. CDR3 size: 14 residues. The V end was cut by 4 bases, the J end by 0 bases, with 10 bases between. The CDR3 nucleotides are TGCAGCGTTGGAGGGGGGATCTCCTACAATGAGCAGTTCTTC. Its protein product is CSVGGGISYNEQFF.